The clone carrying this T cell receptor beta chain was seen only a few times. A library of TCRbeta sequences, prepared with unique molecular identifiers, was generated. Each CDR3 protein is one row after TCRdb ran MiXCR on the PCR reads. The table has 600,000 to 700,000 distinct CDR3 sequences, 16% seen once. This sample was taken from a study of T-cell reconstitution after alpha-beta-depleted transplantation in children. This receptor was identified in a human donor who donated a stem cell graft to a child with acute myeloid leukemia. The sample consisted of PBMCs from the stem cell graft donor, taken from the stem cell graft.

The CDR3 sequence: CASSSPPYAEQYF. Written as DNA, the CDR3 is TGTGCCAGCAGCTCCCCCCCCTACGCCGAGCAGTACTTC. The chain carries TRBV12-3 or TRBV12-4 and TRBJ2-7, with D uncertain. The CDR3 covers 13 residues. The V gene lost 6 bases and the J gene lost 6 bases, with 15 bases spanning the gap.